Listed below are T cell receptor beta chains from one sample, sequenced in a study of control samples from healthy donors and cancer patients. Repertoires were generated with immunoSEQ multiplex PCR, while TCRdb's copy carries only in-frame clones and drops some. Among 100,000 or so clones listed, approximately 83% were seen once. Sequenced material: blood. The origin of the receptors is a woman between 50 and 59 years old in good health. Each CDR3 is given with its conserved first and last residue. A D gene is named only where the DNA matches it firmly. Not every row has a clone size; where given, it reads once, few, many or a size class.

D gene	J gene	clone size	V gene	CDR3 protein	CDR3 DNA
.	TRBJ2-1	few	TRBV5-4	CASSSLAADEQFF	TGTGCCAGCAGCTCCCTAGCTGCGGATGAGCAGTTCTTC
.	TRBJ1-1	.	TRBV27	CASSLRGTEAFF	TGTGCCAGCAGTTTAAGGGGGACTGAAGCTTTCTTT
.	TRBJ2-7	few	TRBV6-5	CASSYGPSYEQYF	TGTGCCAGCAGTTACGGACCCTCCTACGAGCAGTACTTC
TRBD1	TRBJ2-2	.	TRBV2	CASSESAGGPGELFF	TGTGCCAGCAGTGAATCCGCAGGGGGACCTGGGGAGCTGTTTTTT
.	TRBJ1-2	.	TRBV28	CASSLRGVGGYGYTF	TGTGCCAGCAGTTTGAGAGGGGTCGGGGGCTATGGCTACACCTTC
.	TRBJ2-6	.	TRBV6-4	CASSDRWTVGSGANVLTF	TGTGCCAGCAGTGACCGATGGACGGTAGGCTCTGGGGCCAACGTCCTGACTTTC
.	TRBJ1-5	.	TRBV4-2	CASSQDSVNQPQHF	TGTGCCAGCAGCCAGGACAGCGTGAATCAGCCCCAGCATTTT
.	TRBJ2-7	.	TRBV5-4	CASSVDLYEQYF	TGTGCCAGCAGCGTCGACCTTTACGAGCAGTACTTC
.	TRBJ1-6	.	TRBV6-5	CASRGPLNSPLHF	TGTGCCAGCCGCGGGCCTTTGAATTCACCCCTCCACTTT
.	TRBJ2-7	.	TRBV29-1	CSVEENSREQYF	TGCAGCGTTGAAGAAAACAGTCGGGAGCAGTACTTC
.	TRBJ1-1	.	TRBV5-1	CASSFNRNTEAFF	TGCGCCAGCAGCTTTAACAGAAACACTGAAGCTTTCTTT
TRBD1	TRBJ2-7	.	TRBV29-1	CSVGDSIQQYF	TGCAGCGTTGGGGACAGTATACAGCAGTACTTC
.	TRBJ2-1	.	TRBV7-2	CASSLDGTGHNEQFF	TGTGCCAGCAGCTTAGACGGTACAGGGCACAATGAGCAGTTCTTC
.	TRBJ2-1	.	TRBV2	CASSLESSYNEQFF	TGTGCCAGCAGTCTGGAAAGCTCCTACAATGAGCAGTTCTTC
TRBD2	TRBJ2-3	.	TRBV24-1	CATSDLTSGNTDTQYF	TGTGCCACCAGTGATCTCACTAGCGGCAACACAGATACGCAGTATTTT
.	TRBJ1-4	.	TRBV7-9	CASSRTSSNEKLFF	TGTGCCAGCAGCCGGACAAGTAGTAATGAAAAACTGTTTTTT
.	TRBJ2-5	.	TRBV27	CASSLWDGTQETQYF	TGTGCCAGCAGTTTATGGGACGGGACCCAAGAGACCCAGTACTTC
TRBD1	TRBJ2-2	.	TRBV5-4	CAGRNEGQGTTGELFF	TGTGCCGGACGAAACGAGGGACAGGGGACCACCGGGGAGCTGTTTTTT